Listed below are T cell receptor beta chains from one sample, sequenced in a study of cytomegalovirus exposure and HLA in healthy donors. TCRdb keeps only in-frame clones here, not all; method: immunoSEQ multiplex PCR. The listing contains about 39,000 clones. The sequencing input was PBMCs. The receptors here all came from a male donor in good health and CMV-seronegative. The CDR3 runs from the conserved cysteine through the conserved F or W. The order of the fields is CDR3 length, D gene, V gene, clone size, J gene, CDR3 DNA, CDR3 protein. The D gene is left open where the match is weak. Clone size is not always given. Where it is, it says once, few, many or a class for expanded clones.

cdr3_length: 14
d_call: TRBD1
v_call: TRBV4-1
clone_size: .
j_call: TRBJ2-7
cdr3_nt: TGCGCCAGCAGCCTGCAAGGGACAGCCTACGAGCAGTACTTC
cdr3_aa: CASSLQGTAYEQYF

cdr3_length: 17
d_call: .
v_call: TRBV5-5
clone_size: .
j_call: TRBJ2-6
cdr3_nt: TGTGCCAGCAGCTTGGCGGAGTCCAGCTCTGGGGCCAACGTCCTGACTTTC
cdr3_aa: CASSLAESSSGANVLTF

cdr3_length: 16
d_call: TRBD2
v_call: TRBV28
clone_size: .
j_call: TRBJ2-7
cdr3_nt: TGTGCCAGCAGTTTAGGCGGGGGGGGAATCCTCAACGAGCAGTACTTC
cdr3_aa: CASSLGGGGILNEQYF

cdr3_length: 16
d_call: TRBD2
v_call: TRBV5-1
clone_size: .
j_call: TRBJ2-1
cdr3_nt: TGCGCCAGCAGCTTGGGCGGGGGGGCGTCATACAATGAGCAGTTCTTC
cdr3_aa: CASSLGGGASYNEQFF

cdr3_length: 14
d_call: TRBD1
v_call: TRBV5-4
clone_size: .
j_call: TRBJ1-1
cdr3_nt: TGTGCCAGCAGCACGGGACAGGAAGGCACTGAAGCTTTCTTT
cdr3_aa: CASSTGQEGTEAFF

cdr3_length: 15
d_call: .
v_call: TRBV6-1
clone_size: .
j_call: TRBJ2-7
cdr3_nt: TGTGCCAGCAGTGAGCGGTCGGGGAGCTCCTACGAGCAGTACTTC
cdr3_aa: CASSERSGSSYEQYF

cdr3_length: 11
d_call: TRBD2
v_call: TRBV2
clone_size: .
j_call: TRBJ2-1
cdr3_nt: TGTGCCAGCAGGGGGGGGGATGAGCAGTTCTTC
cdr3_aa: CASRGGDEQFF

cdr3_length: 11
d_call: .
v_call: TRBV25-1
clone_size: .
j_call: TRBJ1-1
cdr3_nt: TGTGCCAGCACTGTGAGAGGTGAAGCTTTCTTT
cdr3_aa: CASTVRGEAFF

cdr3_length: 14
d_call: TRBD1
v_call: TRBV27
clone_size: .
j_call: TRBJ1-1
cdr3_nt: TGTGCCAGCAGTTTAATGCAGGGGGACACTGAAGCTTTCTTT
cdr3_aa: CASSLMQGDTEAFF

cdr3_length: 12
d_call: .
v_call: TRBV5-1
clone_size: .
j_call: TRBJ2-7
cdr3_nt: TGCGCCAGCAGCTTGGAAGGGGCGGAACAGTACTTC
cdr3_aa: CASSLEGAEQYF

cdr3_length: 13
d_call: TRBD1
v_call: TRBV7-9
clone_size: .
j_call: TRBJ1-1
cdr3_nt: TGTGCCAGCAGCAAGGGGACAGGGCGGGAAGCTTTCTTT
cdr3_aa: CASSKGTGREAFF

cdr3_length: 13
d_call: TRBD2
v_call: TRBV28
clone_size: .
j_call: TRBJ2-1
cdr3_nt: TGTGCCAGCAGTTTAGGGAGGGGTGATGAGCAGTTCTTC
cdr3_aa: CASSLGRGDEQFF

cdr3_length: 16
d_call: TRBD1
v_call: TRBV5-6
clone_size: .
j_call: TRBJ2-2
cdr3_nt: TGTGCCAGCAGCACGGACAGGGAGGTTTTCACCGGGGAGCTGTTTTTT
cdr3_aa: CASSTDREVFTGELFF

cdr3_length: 19
d_call: .
v_call: TRBV21-1
clone_size: .
j_call: TRBJ1-5
cdr3_nt: TGTGCCAGCAGCAAAGATCGGGGACAGGGCCTATATAGCAATCAGCCCCAGCATTTT
cdr3_aa: CASSKDRGQGLYSNQPQHF

cdr3_length: 14
d_call: .
v_call: TRBV19
clone_size: .
j_call: TRBJ1-3
cdr3_nt: TGTGCCAGTAGTAGCGGGAGCTCTGGAAACACCATATATTTT
cdr3_aa: CASSSGSSGNTIYF

cdr3_length: 14
d_call: TRBD1
v_call: TRBV5-1
clone_size: .
j_call: TRBJ1-2
cdr3_nt: TGCGCCAGCAGCTTGGGGGACAGGGTAAGAAGCTACACCTTC
cdr3_aa: CASSLGDRVRSYTF

cdr3_length: 15
d_call: TRBD1
v_call: TRBV19
clone_size: .
j_call: TRBJ2-1
cdr3_nt: TGTGCCAGTAGTATGGACAGGGAGCCCAACAATGAGCAGTTCTTC
cdr3_aa: CASSMDREPNNEQFF

cdr3_length: 17
d_call: .
v_call: TRBV28
clone_size: .
j_call: TRBJ1-2
cdr3_nt: TGTGCCAGCAGTTTACCCGTCCTCCAATCTAGTTTTATCAACTACACCTTC
cdr3_aa: CASSLPVLQSSFINYTF

cdr3_length: 15
d_call: .
v_call: TRBV28
clone_size: .
j_call: TRBJ1-5
cdr3_nt: TGTGCCAGCAGTTGGGAGACCTGGAGGAATCAGCCCCAGCATTTT
cdr3_aa: CASSWETWRNQPQHF

cdr3_length: 12
d_call: .
v_call: TRBV6-1
clone_size: .
j_call: TRBJ1-3
cdr3_nt: TGTGCCAGCAGCCCAGTTGGAAACACCATATATTTT
cdr3_aa: CASSPVGNTIYF

cdr3_length: 14
d_call: TRBD2
v_call: TRBV5-1
clone_size: .
j_call: TRBJ2-7
cdr3_nt: TGCGCCAGCAGGCCAGCGGGGGCCTCCTACGAGCAGTACTTC
cdr3_aa: CASRPAGASYEQYF

cdr3_length: 14
d_call: TRBD1
v_call: TRBV5-1
clone_size: .
j_call: TRBJ2-7
cdr3_nt: TGCGCCAGCAGCTTTGGGACAGGGAGTGGCGAGCAGTACTTC
cdr3_aa: CASSFGTGSGEQYF

cdr3_length: 14
d_call: .
v_call: TRBV6-6
clone_size: .
j_call: TRBJ2-2
cdr3_nt: TGTGCCAGCAGTTACCGACAGAGCACCGGGGAGCTGTTTTTT
cdr3_aa: CASSYRQSTGELFF

cdr3_length: 12
d_call: .
v_call: TRBV18
clone_size: .
j_call: TRBJ2-4
cdr3_nt: TGTGCCAGCTCACCTGACAGAAACATTCAGTACTTC
cdr3_aa: CASSPDRNIQYF

cdr3_length: 16
d_call: .
v_call: TRBV1
clone_size: .
j_call: TRBJ2-1
cdr3_nt: TGCACCAGCACACCGGGACTAGCGGGGGGCTACAATGAGCAGTTCTTC
cdr3_aa: CTSTPGLAGGYNEQFF

cdr3_length: 13
d_call: .
v_call: TRBV7-9
clone_size: .
j_call: TRBJ2-3
cdr3_nt: TGTGCCAGCAGCTTTTCGGGCACAGATACGCAGTATTTT
cdr3_aa: CASSFSGTDTQYF

cdr3_length: 13
d_call: .
v_call: TRBV15
clone_size: .
j_call: TRBJ2-7
cdr3_nt: TGTGCCACCAGGGCCCCCAGCTCCTACGAGCAGTACTTC
cdr3_aa: CATRAPSSYEQYF

cdr3_length: 20
d_call: TRBD1
v_call: TRBV10-2
clone_size: .
j_call: TRBJ2-6
cdr3_nt: TGCGCCAGCAGTGACTCGTTGGGACAGGGCGACCCCTCTGGGGCCAACGTCCTGACTTTC
cdr3_aa: CASSDSLGQGDPSGANVLTF

cdr3_length: 14
d_call: TRBD1
v_call: TRBV27
clone_size: .
j_call: TRBJ1-1
cdr3_nt: TGTGCCAGCATTAAGGACAGGGAGAACACTGAAGCTTTCTTT
cdr3_aa: CASIKDRENTEAFF

cdr3_length: 15
d_call: TRBD1
v_call: TRBV4-2
clone_size: .
j_call: TRBJ1-1
cdr3_nt: TGTGCCAGCAGCCCCCCCGGGACAGGGCGCCTCGAAGCTTTCTTT
cdr3_aa: CASSPPGTGRLEAFF

cdr3_length: 13
d_call: .
v_call: TRBV6-1
clone_size: .
j_call: TRBJ2-7
cdr3_nt: TGTGCCAGCAGTATGCAGGGTACCTACGAGCAGTACTTC
cdr3_aa: CASSMQGTYEQYF

cdr3_length: 15
d_call: TRBD2
v_call: TRBV6-6
clone_size: .
j_call: TRBJ2-5
cdr3_nt: TGTGCCAGCAGAAATAGCGGGGCTGTGGGAGAGACCCAGTACTTC
cdr3_aa: CASRNSGAVGETQYF

cdr3_length: 17
d_call: TRBD1
v_call: TRBV19
clone_size: .
j_call: TRBJ2-2
cdr3_nt: TGTGCCAGTAGTAACCGCCTCAGGGGGCTGAGGACCGGGGAGCTGTTTTTT
cdr3_aa: CASSNRLRGLRTGELFF

cdr3_length: 15
d_call: TRBD1
v_call: TRBV7-9
clone_size: .
j_call: TRBJ2-1
cdr3_nt: TGTGCCAGCAGCTTAGTAGGGACAGTCTACAATGAGCAGTTCTTC
cdr3_aa: CASSLVGTVYNEQFF

cdr3_length: 17
d_call: TRBD1
v_call: TRBV4-1
clone_size: .
j_call: TRBJ1-2
cdr3_nt: TGCGCCAGCAGCCCGGGGACAGGGAAAAGTTCTAACTATGGCTACACCTTC
cdr3_aa: CASSPGTGKSSNYGYTF

cdr3_length: 13
d_call: TRBD1
v_call: TRBV14
clone_size: .
j_call: TRBJ1-1
cdr3_nt: TGTGCCAGCAGACGCCAAGGGACAGGTGAAGCTTTCTTT
cdr3_aa: CASRRQGTGEAFF

cdr3_length: 13
d_call: .
v_call: TRBV28
clone_size: .
j_call: TRBJ2-5
cdr3_nt: TGTGCCACATCGGCAGGGGTCCAAGAGACCCAGTACTTC
cdr3_aa: CATSAGVQETQYF

cdr3_length: 14
d_call: .
v_call: TRBV7-7
clone_size: .
j_call: TRBJ2-5
cdr3_nt: TGTGCCAGCAGCTTAACAGACACCCAAGAGACCCAGTACTTC
cdr3_aa: CASSLTDTQETQYF

cdr3_length: 13
d_call: .
v_call: TRBV29-1
clone_size: .
j_call: TRBJ2-1
cdr3_nt: TGCAGCGTTCCCCGACAGAGGTACAATGAGCAGTTCTTC
cdr3_aa: CSVPRQRYNEQFF

cdr3_length: 16
d_call: TRBD2
v_call: TRBV7-2
clone_size: .
j_call: TRBJ2-7
cdr3_nt: TGTGCCAGCAGCTTTTTACGCGGGAGAACCTCCTACGAGCAGTACTTC
cdr3_aa: CASSFLRGRTSYEQYF

cdr3_length: 16
d_call: .
v_call: TRBV6-6
clone_size: .
j_call: TRBJ2-4
cdr3_nt: TGTGCCAGCAGTTACTCGAATCGGGGTTTAGGGAACATTCAGTACTTC
cdr3_aa: CASSYSNRGLGNIQYF

cdr3_length: 14
d_call: .
v_call: TRBV6-5
clone_size: medium-sized
j_call: TRBJ1-5
cdr3_nt: TGTGCCAGCAGTTACTCCTCCAGGGCGTTGACCCAGCATTTT
cdr3_aa: CASSYSSRALTQHF

cdr3_length: 13
d_call: .
v_call: TRBV7-3
clone_size: .
j_call: TRBJ2-1
cdr3_nt: TGTGCCAGCAGCTCCGACAACTACAATGAGCAGTTCTTC
cdr3_aa: CASSSDNYNEQFF

cdr3_length: 15
d_call: TRBD2
v_call: TRBV7-2
clone_size: .
j_call: TRBJ2-5
cdr3_nt: TGTGCCAGCAGCTTAGGACTAGCGGGGCGGGAGACCCAGTACTTC
cdr3_aa: CASSLGLAGRETQYF

cdr3_length: 12
d_call: .
v_call: TRBV6-1
clone_size: .
j_call: TRBJ1-5
cdr3_nt: TGTGCCAGCAGAGGGGATTGGCAGCCCCAGCATTTT
cdr3_aa: CASRGDWQPQHF

cdr3_length: 13
d_call: TRBD1
v_call: TRBV2
clone_size: .
j_call: TRBJ1-2
cdr3_nt: TGTGCCAGCAGTGAACGGGACAGGGATCGCTACACCTTC
cdr3_aa: CASSERDRDRYTF

cdr3_length: 14
d_call: TRBD2
v_call: TRBV7-3
clone_size: .
j_call: TRBJ2-1
cdr3_nt: TGTGCCAGCAAATCTGGGGGGGGGAACAATGAGCAGTTCTTC
cdr3_aa: CASKSGGGNNEQFF

cdr3_length: 15
d_call: TRBD1
v_call: TRBV6-5
clone_size: .
j_call: TRBJ2-1
cdr3_nt: TGTGCCAGCAGCCACGGGGGGACAGGGGACAATGAGCAGTTCTTC
cdr3_aa: CASSHGGTGDNEQFF

cdr3_length: 14
d_call: TRBD1
v_call: TRBV5-1
clone_size: .
j_call: TRBJ1-2
cdr3_nt: TGCGCCAGCGGCGTCAAGGGACAGGGGAATGGCTACACCTTC
cdr3_aa: CASGVKGQGNGYTF

cdr3_length: 11
d_call: .
v_call: TRBV27
clone_size: .
j_call: TRBJ2-1
cdr3_nt: TGTGCCAGCAGATCCCTCAATGAGCAGTTCTTC
cdr3_aa: CASRSLNEQFF

cdr3_length: 13
d_call: TRBD1
v_call: TRBV5-1
clone_size: .
j_call: TRBJ2-7
cdr3_nt: TGCGCCAGTAGTCGGGACAGCATATACGAGCAGTACTTC
cdr3_aa: CASSRDSIYEQYF

cdr3_length: 13
d_call: TRBD1
v_call: TRBV11-2
clone_size: .
j_call: TRBJ2-2
cdr3_nt: TGTGCCAGCAGATGGGACAGCCTCCGGGAGCTGTTTTTT
cdr3_aa: CASRWDSLRELFF